The 13 T cell receptor beta chains reported below all come from one sample, sequenced in a study of blood T cell repertoires in COVID-19. Using immunoSEQ multiplex PCR, the repertoire was profiled, and TCRdb retains in-frame clones only, with some absent. Altogether under 200,000 clones are present, around 83% being singletons, with the ten largest covering less than 2%. The sample consisted of peripheral blood. The receptor set was obtained from a human donor in a cohort sampled during active COVID-19.

The chain links TRBV5-1 to TRBJ1-1; D gene unclear. Looked up from germline, CDR1 is SGHRS and CDR2 is YFSETQ. The CDR3 has 15 residues. Trimming took off 1 base at V and 5 bases at J, with 15 bases between the two ends. CDR3 sequence: CASSLIGGFGTEAFF. In DNA form, the CDR3 reads TGCGCCAGCAGCTTGATAGGAGGCTTTGGGACTGAAGCTTTCTTT.

This sequence joins TRBV9 and TRBJ2-7; 7 positions match TRBD2. This CDR3 is built from 16 residues. The germline gives CDR1 SGDLS, CDR2 YYNGEE. The V segment lost 4 bases and the J segment 2 bases; nucleotides outside the gene matches: 12. The CDR3: CASSPSEGLKTYEQYF. CDR3 DNA sequence: TGTGCCAGCAGCCCCTCTGAGGGACTAAAGACCTACGAGCAGTACTTC.

The CDR3 spells CASSRPGASGGYEQYF. For the CDR3, the DNA is TGTGCCAGCAGCCGCCCTGGGGCTAGCGGGGGATACGAGCAGTACTTC. The gene calls are TRBV5-8 and TRBJ2-7, with TRBD2 identical over 10 bases. CDR3 length: 16 residues. Germline CDR1 is SGHTS and CDR2 is YDEGEE. Trimming took 4 bases from V and 4 from J; bases not matched to a gene: 11.

The rearrangement links TRBV7-2 to TRBJ1-2; TRBD1 matches at 11 bases. Per the germline V gene, CDR1 is SGHTA and CDR2 is FQGNSA. The CDR3 consists of 16 residues. J lost 4 bases, V lost 5 bases, and 9 bases had no gene match. CDR3 sequence (DNA): TGTGCCAGCAGCACGCCCTCCGGGACAGGGGGCTATGGCTACACCTTC. It codes for CASSTPSGTGGYGYTF. Full variable domain (rest looked up from reference TRBV7-2 and TRBJ1-2): GAGVSQSPSNKVTEKGKDVELRCDPISGHTALYWYRQSLGQGLEFLIYFQGNSAPDKSGLPSDRFSAERTGGSVSTLTIQRTQQEDSAVYLCASSTPSGTGGYGYTFGSGTRLTVV.

The V call is TRBV6-5, the J call TRBJ1-2, with 10 bases aligning to TRBD1. This CDR3 is built from 15 residues. The germline V gene has CDR1 MNHEY and CDR2 SVGAGI. Trimming took 2 bases from V and 4 from J; bases not matched to a gene: 4. CDR3: CASSYRTGGGYGYTF. In DNA, the CDR3 is TGTGCCAGCAGTTACCGGACAGGGGGAGGCTATGGCTACACCTTC.

CDR3 DNA: TGTGCCAGCAGCCAATCTTCCAGGGGGTTTCGCAATCAGCCCCAGCATTTT. Translating gives CASSQSSRGFRNQPQHF. This chain connects TRBV3-1 (or the pseudogene TRBV3-2) to TRBJ1-5; 7 nucleotides agree with TRBD1. This CDR3 spans 17 amino acids. Germline V gene data show CDR1 as LGHDT and CDR2 as YNNKEL (reference sequence). The junction had 9 bases not matched to a gene; V was cut back by 2 bases and J by 2 bases.

The V call is TRBV18, the J call TRBJ1-5; D uncertain. This CDR3 spans 15 amino acids. V was pared by 0 bases and J by 4 bases, with 10 bases between. Germline V gene sequence: CDR1 KGHSH, CDR2 LQKENI. The CDR3 DNA reads as TGTGCCAGCTCACCACCGATGGCGGGTAATCAGCCCCAGCATTTT. Protein product: CASSPPMAGNQPQHF.

This clone has a count of ten or more. This sequence joins TRBV2 and TRBJ1-5; D not certain. Between the trimmed V and J ends, which lost 6 bases and 0 bases, there was a span of 12 bases. This CDR3 spans 15 amino acids. The germline V gene encodes CDR1 SNHLY and CDR2 FYNNEI. The CDR3 DNA sequence: TGTGCCAGCAGCCGGGCCGAGGGTAGCAATCAGCCCCAGCATTTT. The encoded protein is CASSRAEGSNQPQHF.

The rearrangement joins TRBV18 to TRBJ1-3, with 7 bases matching TRBD1. V lost 0 bases and J lost 0; bases outside the gene matches: 2. CDR1 KGHSH and CDR2 LQKENI come from the germline V gene. The CDR3 is 16 residues long. The DNA of the CDR3 is TGTGCCAGCTCACCACCGGGACAGAGCTCTGGAAACACCATATATTTT. Its translation is CASSPPGQSSGNTIYF.

The chain is built from TRBV6-5 and TRBJ2-5, with D tentatively TRBD1 (5 bases). The CDR3 loop spans 13 amino acids. Trimming took 8 bases from V and 1 from J, leaving 11 bases between them. Germline CDR1 is MNHEY and CDR2 is SVGAGI. The CDR3 region is CASARTTQETQYF. CDR3 coding DNA: TGTGCCAGCGCCAGGACAACCCAAGAGACCCAGTACTTC.

The rearrangement uses TRBV6-4 and TRBJ1-2, with 10 nucleotides matching TRBD1. The V gene's germline CDR1 is MRHNA and CDR2 SNTAGT. This CDR3 is built from 14 residues. V was clipped by 3 bases and J by 3 bases; unmatched bases: 1. The CDR3 here is CASSETGGDYGYTF. CDR3 DNA sequence: TGTGCCAGCAGTGAGACAGGGGGCGACTATGGCTACACCTTC.

This sequence joins TRBV7-8 and TRBJ2-5, with 10 bases identical to TRBD2. CDR1 and CDR2 from the germline V gene are SGHVS and FQNEAQ. V was pared by 5 bases and J by 4 bases, with 13 bases of the junction left unmatched. The CDR3 sequence is 17 residues long. In DNA form, the CDR3 reads TGTGCCAGCAGCCCCCTGGGTAGCGGGGGGCCCCGAGAGACCCAGTACTTC. Residues: CASSPLGSGGPRETQYF.

The chain recombines TRBV7-6 with TRBJ2-1, with a tentative D call TRBD2 (5 bases). The CDR3 contains 14 residues. Trimming took 5 bases from V and 0 from J, leaving 8 bases between them. Germline V gene sequence: CDR1 SGHVS, CDR2 FNYEAQ. This CDR3 is CASSASGSYNEQFF. Written as DNA, the CDR3 is TGTGCCAGCAGCGCCAGCGGCTCCTACAATGAGCAGTTCTTC.